Sequencing of this T cell receptor beta chain was carried out in a study of post-analysis software for immune sequencing data. General observations from the study: Controls had lower frequencies than patients of five or six TRBV segments, which included TRBV5-6, TRBV5-1 and TRBV20-1.

Prepared libraries of TCR beta cDNA carried unique molecular identifiers. A single record per CDR3 protein comes from TCRdb applying MiXCR to the PCR reads. The sample holds fewer than 700,000 distinct CDR3 sequences; 44% are singletons and the top ten take over 1.5%. About this clonotype itself: What it binds is not known.

V was clipped by 4 bases and J by 6 bases, with 4 bases between them. The CDR3 contains 11 residues. This TCR was recovered from a girl between 5 and 17 years old with multiple sclerosis. Sequencing was performed on blood. This chain uses TRBV12-3 or TRBV12-4 with TRBJ2-1; D gene uncertain. The CDR3 loop reads CASSSPNEQFF. In DNA, the CDR3 is TGTGCCAGCAGTTCCCCCAATGAGCAGTTCTTC.